This T cell receptor (beta chain) was sequenced for a study of PD-1 blockade in mismatch repair-deficient tumors. V shed 4 bases and J 0 bases; nucleotides not matched to a gene: 6. The CDR3 runs to 16 residues. Germline CDR1 is SGHTA and CDR2 is FQGNSA. Some clones are missing from TCRdb's copy, which holds only in-frame ones; the method was immunoSEQ multiplex PCR. The sample has roughly 15,000 clones, approximately 88% seen once. The chain links TRBV7-2 to TRBJ2-3; 8 positions agree with TRBD2. The origin of this receptor is an adult with mismatch repair-deficient cancer. Here the sequenced sample was PBMCs, taken before pembrolizumab treatment. The CDR3 bases are TGTGCCAGCAGCTCCCTCGGACTAGCTAGCACAGATACGCAGTATTTT. Amino acid sequence: CASSSLGLASTDTQYF.